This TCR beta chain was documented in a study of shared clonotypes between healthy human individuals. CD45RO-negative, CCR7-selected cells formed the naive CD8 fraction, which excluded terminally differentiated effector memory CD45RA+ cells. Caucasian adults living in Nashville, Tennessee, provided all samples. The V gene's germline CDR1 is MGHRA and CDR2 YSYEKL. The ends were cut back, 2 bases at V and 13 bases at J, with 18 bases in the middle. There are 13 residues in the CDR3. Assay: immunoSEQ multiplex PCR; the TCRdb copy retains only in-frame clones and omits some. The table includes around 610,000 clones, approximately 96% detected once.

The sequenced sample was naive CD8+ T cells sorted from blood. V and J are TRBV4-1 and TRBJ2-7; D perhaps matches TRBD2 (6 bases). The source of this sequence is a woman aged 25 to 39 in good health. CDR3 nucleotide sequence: TGCGCCAGCAGCCAAATGTTGGGGGACTTCCTTTACTTC. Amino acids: CASSQMLGDFLYF.